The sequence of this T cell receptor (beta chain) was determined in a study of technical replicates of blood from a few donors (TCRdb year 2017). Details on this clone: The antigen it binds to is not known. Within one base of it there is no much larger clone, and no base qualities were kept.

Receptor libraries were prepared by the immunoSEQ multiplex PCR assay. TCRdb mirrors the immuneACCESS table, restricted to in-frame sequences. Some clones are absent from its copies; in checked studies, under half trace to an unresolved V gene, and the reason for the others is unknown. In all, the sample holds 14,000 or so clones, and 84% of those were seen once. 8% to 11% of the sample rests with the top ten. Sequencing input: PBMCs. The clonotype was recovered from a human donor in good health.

The base sequence is TGCGCCAGCAGTGGACAGGGGCCCAACACCGGGGAGCTGTTTTTT. Its translation is CASSGQGPNTGELFF. The chain joins TRBV10-1 to TRBJ2-2; TRBD1 matches 8 bases in the middle. V trim: 4 bases; J trim: 2 bases; unmatched bases: 3. The germline V gene encodes CDR1 WNHNN and CDR2 SYGVQD (reference sequence). Including the terminal cysteine and phenylalanine, the CDR3 comprises 15 residues. The read is trimmed to its CDR3 DNA, 45 bases read in frame from base 1.